Each of the 13 T cell receptor beta chains below was sequenced from the same sample in a study of blood T cell repertoires in COVID-19. Using immunoSEQ multiplex PCR, the repertoire was profiled, and TCRdb retains in-frame clones only, with some absent. The sample has 150,000 to 200,000 clones; about four fifths are singletons. The material sequenced was PBMCs or T cells enriched from blood (not recorded which). These receptors were collected from an older woman who had recovered from COVID-19.

This chain joins TRBV7-8 and TRBJ2-7, with 7 bases aligning to TRBD1. The germline CDR1 and CDR2 sequences are SGHVS and FQNEAQ. V trimming: 8 bases; J trimming: 7 bases; junction bases outside the gene matches: 11. The CDR3 consists of 13 residues. CDR3 coding DNA: TGTGCCAGCCAAGAAACAGGGGTGAGGGAGCAGTACTTC. Its translation is CASQETGVREQYF.

The V gene is TRBV19, the J gene TRBJ1-5, with D possibly matching TRBD1 (6 bases). The V end lost 1 base, the J end lost 0 bases, and 10 bases lay between the germline ends. CDR3 length: 16 amino acids. Germline V gives CDR1 LNHDA, CDR2 SQIVND (reference sequence). The CDR3 bases are TGTGCCAGTAGTATAGCAGGGGCATTTAGCAATCAGCCCCAGCATTTT. This encodes CASSIAGAFSNQPQHF. The full variable domain, with the rest looked up from reference TRBV19 and TRBJ1-5, is DGGITQSPKYLFRKEGQNVTLSCEQNLNHDAMYWYRQDPGQGLRLIYYSQIVNDFQKGDIAEGYSVSREKKESFPLTVTSAQKNPTAFYLCASSIAGAFSNQPQHFGDGTRLSIL.

The V gene is TRBV19, the J gene TRBJ1-2; a weak D match, TRBD1 (6 bases). The CDR3 is 15 amino acids. V lost 5 bases to trimming and J lost 0 bases, with 13 bases between them. From germline, CDR1 is LNHDA and CDR2 SQIVND (reference sequence). The CDR3 DNA reads TGTGCCAGTAGTGCCGGGACACAACCTAACTATGGCTACACCTTC. Residues: CASSAGTQPNYGYTF. Filled out from reference TRBV19 and TRBJ1-2, the complete variable domain reads DGGITQSPKYLFRKEGQNVTLSCEQNLNHDAMYWYRQDPGQGLRLIYYSQIVNDFQKGDIAEGYSVSREKKESFPLTVTSAQKNPTAFYLCASSAGTQPNYGYTFGSGTRLTVV.

V and J are TRBV7-2 and TRBJ2-5, with TRBD2 matching over 8 bases. V trimming: 1 base; J trimming: 4 bases; junction bases outside the gene matches: 2. CDR3 length: 14 residues. Germline CDR1 is SGHTA and CDR2 is FQGNSA. The CDR3 region has the DNA TGTGCCAGCAGCTTAGTAACTAGCGGAGAGACCCAGTACTTC. Translation: CASSLVTSGETQYF.

The chain employs TRBV11-2 and TRBJ2-7, with 7 bases aligning to TRBD1. The germline V gene has CDR1 SGHAT and CDR2 FQNNGV. V lost 0 bases to trimming and J lost 7 bases; unmatched junction nucleotides: 6. The CDR3 sequence is 14 residues long. The CDR3 nucleotides are TGTGCCAGCAGCTTAGATGGACAGGATTGGGAGCAGTACTTC. This translates into CASSLDGQDWEQYF.

The V call is TRBV7-2, the J call TRBJ2-7, with D tentatively TRBD1 (5 bases). V lost 5 bases, J lost 9 bases, and 11 bases lay in between. Germline CDR1 is SGHTA and CDR2 is FQGNSA. The CDR3 consists of 11 residues. Here the CDR3 reads CASSHTGPQYF. CDR3 bases: TGTGCCAGCAGCCACACAGGCCCGCAGTACTTC.

The chain has TRBV19 and TRBJ2-7, with 7 bases aligning to TRBD1. The V and J ends lost 6 bases and 1 base, in that order; junction bases with no gene match: 9. The CDR3 loop spans 15 amino acids. CDR1 and CDR2 (germline): LNHDA, SQIVND (reference sequence). The CDR3 protein is CASRAPGGSSYEQYF. CDR3 bases: TGTGCCAGTAGGGCACCAGGGGGTTCATCCTACGAGCAGTACTTC.

This clone was seen ten or more times. The chain employs TRBV21-1 and TRBJ1-1; whether TRBD1, the table's D call, matches the DNA was not checked. TRBV21-1 counts as a pseudogene. The CDR3 consists of 15 residues. The CDR3 DNA follows: TGTGCCAGCAGCAAAGAAAGAACAGGGAACACTGAAGCTTTCTTT. Its translation is CASSKERTGNTEAFF.

The rearrangement uses TRBV19 and TRBJ2-1; D is perhaps TRBD2 (6 bases). Germline CDR1 LNHDA, CDR2 SQIVND (reference sequence). The CDR3 is 14 residues long. V lost 6 bases and J lost 8, with 17 bases in between. The CDR3 coding sequence is TGTGCCAGTAGAACCTTGACTAGTTTTGATGAGCAGTTCTTC. The encoded protein is CASRTLTSFDEQFF. Using reference TRBV19 and TRBJ2-1 for the parts outside the CDR3, the full variable domain is DGGITQSPKYLFRKEGQNVTLSCEQNLNHDAMYWYRQDPGQGLRLIYYSQIVNDFQKGDIAEGYSVSREKKESFPLTVTSAQKNPTAFYLCASRTLTSFDEQFFGPGTRLTVL.

This clone was counted only a few times. The rearrangement links TRBV6-5 to TRBJ1-1; 7 nucleotides align to TRBD1. Germline CDR1 is MNHEY and CDR2 is SVGAGI. This CDR3 region has 12 residues. Germline trimming cut 6 bases from V and 6 bases from J; bases unmatched to any gene: 4. The CDR3 sequence is CASRYQGAEAFF. The CDR3 nucleotides read TGTGCCAGCAGGTACCAGGGGGCTGAAGCTTTCTTT.

The chain combines TRBV5-1 with TRBJ2-7, with a tentative D call TRBD2 (6 bases). The CDR3 loop spans 15 amino acids. Germline V gene sequence: CDR1 SGHRS, CDR2 YFSETQ. V lost 4 bases and J lost 2, with 16 bases in between. The CDR3 DNA reads as TGCGCCAGCAGCGATGGCGGGCGGGGAACCTACGAGCAGTACTTC. It yields the protein CASSDGGRGTYEQYF. Supplemented by reference TRBV5-1 and TRBJ2-7, the full variable domain reads KAGVTQTPRYLIKTRGQQVTLSCSPISGHRSVSWYQQTPGQGLQFLFEYFSETQRNKGNFPGRFSGRQFSNSRSEMNVSTLELGDSALYLCASSDGGRGTYEQYFGPGTRLTVT.

The chain is built from TRBV9 and TRBJ1-4, with D possibly matching TRBD1 (6 bases). This CDR3 is 15 amino acids long. V lost 4 bases, J lost 6 bases, and 16 bases lay in between. Germline CDR1 SGDLS, CDR2 YYNGEE. The chain's CDR3 is CASSPEGTGYEKLFF. As DNA, the CDR3 is TGTGCCAGCAGCCCAGAGGGAACAGGGTATGAAAAACTGTTTTTT.

The J gene is TRBJ1-2, the V gene TRBV13; the match to TRBD1 covers 9 bases. The CDR3 length is 12 residues. The ends lost 7 bases at V and 6 bases at J; junction bases unmatched: 3. Germline values: CDR1 PRHDT, CDR2 FYEKMQ (reference sequence). DNA for the CDR3: TGTGCCAGCAACAGGGACAGGGATGGCTACACCTTC. This codes for CASNRDRDGYTF.